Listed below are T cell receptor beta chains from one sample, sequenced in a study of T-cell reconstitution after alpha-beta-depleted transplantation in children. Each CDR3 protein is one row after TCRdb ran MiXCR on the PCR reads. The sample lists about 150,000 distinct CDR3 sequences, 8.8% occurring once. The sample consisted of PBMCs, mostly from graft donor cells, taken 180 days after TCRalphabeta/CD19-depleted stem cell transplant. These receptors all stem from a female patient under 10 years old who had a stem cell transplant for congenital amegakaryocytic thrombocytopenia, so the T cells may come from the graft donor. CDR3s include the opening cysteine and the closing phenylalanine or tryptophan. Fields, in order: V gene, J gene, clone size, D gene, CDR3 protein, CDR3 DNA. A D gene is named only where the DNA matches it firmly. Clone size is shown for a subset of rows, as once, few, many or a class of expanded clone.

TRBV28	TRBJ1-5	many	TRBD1	CASRHGQGVRQPQHF	TGTGCCAGCAGACACGGACAGGGGGTACGTCAGCCCCAGCATTTT
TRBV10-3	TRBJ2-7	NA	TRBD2	CAIGTGTSVSYEQYF	TGTGCCATAGGGACCGGGACTAGCGTCTCCTACGAGCAGTACTTC
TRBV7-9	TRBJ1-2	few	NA	CASSPDRSGYTF	TGTGCCAGCAGCCCCGACAGGTCAGGCTACACCTTC
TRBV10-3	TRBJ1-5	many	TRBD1	CAISESGQEKPQHF	TGTGCCATCAGTGAGTCCGGACAGGAGAAGCCCCAGCATTTT
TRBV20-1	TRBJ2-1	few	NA	CSARGFDDSLQRLSSYNEQFF	TGCAGTGCTAGGGGTTTCGATGATAGCCTGCAACGCTTAAGCTCCTACAATGAGCAGTTCTTC
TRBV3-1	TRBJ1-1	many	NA	CASSQRGRGSGAEAFF	TGTGCCAGCAGCCAAAGGGGCAGGGGCTCGGGCGCTGAAGCTTTCTTT
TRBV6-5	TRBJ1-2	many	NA	CAVGSGGYTF	TGTGCCGTCGGTAGCGGTGGCTACACCTTC
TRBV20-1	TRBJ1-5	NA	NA	CSASWGMYQPQHF	TGCAGTGCTAGTTGGGGGATGTATCAGCCCCAGCATTTT
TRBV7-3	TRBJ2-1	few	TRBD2	CASSPLAGDYNEQFF	TGTGCCAGCAGCCCACTAGCGGGAGACTACAATGAGCAGTTCTTC
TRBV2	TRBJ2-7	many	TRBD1	CASRTGVLHEQYF	TGTGCCAGCAGGACAGGGGTATTACACGAGCAGTACTTC
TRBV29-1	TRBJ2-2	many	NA	CSATDGTGELFF	TGCAGCGCAACAGATGGAACCGGGGAGCTGTTTTTT
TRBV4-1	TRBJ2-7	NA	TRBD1	CASSPDRGPPYEQYF	TGCGCCAGCAGCCCTGACAGGGGGCCCCCCTACGAGCAGTACTTC
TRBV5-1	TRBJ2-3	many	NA	CASSIRTSTDTQYF	TGCGCCAGCAGCATCCGGACTAGCACAGATACGCAGTATTTT
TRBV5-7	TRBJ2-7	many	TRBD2	CASSLAVRASGAPSYEQYF	TGTGCCAGCAGCTTGGCTGTTCGGGCTAGCGGGGCCCCCTCCTACGAGCAGTACTTC
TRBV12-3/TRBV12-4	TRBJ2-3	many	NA	CASSFGTDTQYF	TGTGCCAGCAGTTTCGGCACAGATACGCAGTATTTT
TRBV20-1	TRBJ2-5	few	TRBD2	CSATGRAGETQYF	TGCAGTGCCACCGGGAGGGCGGGAGAGACCCAGTACTTC
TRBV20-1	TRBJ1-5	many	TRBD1	CSVSRGGSNQPQHF	TGCAGTGTTTCCAGGGGGGGTAGCAATCAGCCCCAGCATTTT
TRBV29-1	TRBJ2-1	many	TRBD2	CSVRTSGLYNEQFF	TGCAGCGTCAGGACTAGCGGGCTTTACAATGAGCAGTTCTTC
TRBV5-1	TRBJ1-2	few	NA	CASSGTLDGYTF	TGCGCCAGCTCCGGGACTCTGGATGGCTACACCTTC
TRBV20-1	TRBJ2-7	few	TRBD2	CSARAGGMYEQYF	TGCAGTGCTAGAGCGGGGGGGATGTACGAGCAGTACTTC
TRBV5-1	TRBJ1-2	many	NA	CASRDGDVVYGYTF	TGCGCCAGCAGGGACGGGGATGTAGTCTATGGCTACACCTTC
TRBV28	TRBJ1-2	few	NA	CASSLRTYGYTF	TGTGCCAGCAGTTTGCGGACCTATGGCTACACCTTC
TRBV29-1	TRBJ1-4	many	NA	CSVRRREKLFF	TGCAGCGTACGGCGACGCGAAAAACTGTTTTTT
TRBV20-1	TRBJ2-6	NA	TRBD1	CSAPGTASSGANVLTF	TGCAGTGCGCCCGGGACAGCTAGCTCTGGGGCCAACGTCCTGACTTTC
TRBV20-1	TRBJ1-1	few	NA	CSDSVTNTEAFF	TGCAGTGATTCAGTGACGAACACTGAAGCTTTCTTT
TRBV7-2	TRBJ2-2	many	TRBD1	CASSSRDRDTGELFF	TGTGCCAGCAGCTCGCGAGACAGGGATACCGGGGAGCTGTTTTTT
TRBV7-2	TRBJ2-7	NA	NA	CASSPRAHYEQYF	TGTGCCAGCAGTCCCCGGGCCCACTACGAGCAGTACTTC
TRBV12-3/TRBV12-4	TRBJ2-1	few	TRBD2	CASSLGDSGLAGANNEQFF	TGTGCCAGCAGTTTAGGGGACAGTGGACTAGCGGGGGCGAACAATGAGCAGTTCTTC
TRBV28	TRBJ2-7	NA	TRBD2	CAMGPGLLGGGSYEQYF	TGTGCCATGGGCCCGGGGCTCCTGGGGGGAGGGTCCTACGAGCAGTACTTC
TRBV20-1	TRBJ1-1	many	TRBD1	CSARERTGVAEAFF	TGCAGTGCTAGAGAAAGGACAGGGGTAGCTGAAGCTTTCTTT
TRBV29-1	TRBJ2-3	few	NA	CSVAPESTDTQYF	TGCAGCGTTGCTCCAGAAAGCACAGATACGCAGTATTTT
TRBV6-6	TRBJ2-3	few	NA	CASSNRGSDTQYF	TGTGCCAGCAGTAATAGGGGTTCAGATACGCAGTATTTT
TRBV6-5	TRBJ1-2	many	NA	CASSYQGRDGYTF	TGTGCCAGCAGTTATCAGGGGCGCGATGGCTACACCTTC
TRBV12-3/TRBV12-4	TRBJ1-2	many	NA	CASSLGRSYGYTF	TGTGCCAGCAGTCTAGGTAGAAGCTATGGCTACACCTTC
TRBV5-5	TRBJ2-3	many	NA	CASSPGGDTQYF	TGTGCCAGCAGCCCAGGCGGGGATACGCAGTATTTT
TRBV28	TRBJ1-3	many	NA	CASSPDTFSGNTIYF	TGTGCCAGCAGCCCGGACACTTTCTCTGGAAACACCATATATTTT
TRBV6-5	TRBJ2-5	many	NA	CASSYQPQGSETQYF	TGTGCCAGCAGTTATCAACCTCAGGGGTCAGAGACCCAGTACTTC
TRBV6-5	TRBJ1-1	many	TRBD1	CASRLGQMNTEAFF	TGTGCCAGCAGACTGGGACAGATGAACACTGAAGCTTTCTTT
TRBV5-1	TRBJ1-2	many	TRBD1	CASSSTGDYYGYTF	TGCGCCAGCAGCTCCACAGGGGACTACTATGGCTACACCTTC
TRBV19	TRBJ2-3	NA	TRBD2	CASSIATSVGLTDTQYF	TGTGCCAGTAGTATCGCCACTAGCGTGGGGCTCACAGATACGCAGTATTTT
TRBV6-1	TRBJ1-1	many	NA	CASSARTDTEAFF	TGTGCCAGCAGTGCCCGGACAGACACTGAAGCTTTCTTT
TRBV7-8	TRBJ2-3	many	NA	CASSLAGGPSDTQYF	TGTGCCAGCAGCTTAGCGGGGGGCCCGTCAGATACGCAGTATTTT
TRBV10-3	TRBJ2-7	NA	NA	CAIGRTYEQYF	TGTGCCATCGGACGGACCTACGAGCAGTACTTC
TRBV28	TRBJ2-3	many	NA	CASSVSRNTQYF	TGTGCCAGCAGTGTGTCGCGAAATACGCAGTATTTT
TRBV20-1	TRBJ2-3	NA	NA	CSGHLQGSTDTQYF	TGCAGTGGTCACCTCCAGGGAAGCACAGATACGCAGTATTTT
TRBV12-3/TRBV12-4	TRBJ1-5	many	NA	CASSLSRAGNQPQHF	TGTGCCAGCAGTTTAAGCCGGGCGGGAAATCAGCCCCAGCATTTT
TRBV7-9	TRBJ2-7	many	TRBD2	CASSLAGTSGDEQYF	TGTGCCAGCAGCTTAGCCGGGACTAGCGGGGACGAGCAGTACTTC
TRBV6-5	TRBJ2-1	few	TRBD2	CASRLGTSAGNEQFF	TGTGCCAGCAGGCTCGGGACTAGCGCTGGAAATGAGCAGTTCTTC
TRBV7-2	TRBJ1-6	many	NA	CASSLEVQTNSPLHF	TGTGCCAGCAGCTTAGAGGTCCAGACGAATTCACCCCTCCACTTT
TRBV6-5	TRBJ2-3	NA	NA	CASSYDDRNPQYF	TGTGCCAGCAGTTACGACGATAGGAATCCGCAGTATTTT
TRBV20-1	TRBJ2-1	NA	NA	CSASVGDQFF	TGCAGTGCTAGTGTTGGCGACCAGTTCTTC
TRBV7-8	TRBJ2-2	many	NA	CASSLGISRTSTGELFF	TGTGCCAGCAGCTTGGGGATATCCCGGACAAGCACCGGGGAGCTGTTTTTT
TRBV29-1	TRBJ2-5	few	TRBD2	CSVPQSGSETQYF	TGCAGCGTTCCCCAAAGCGGGAGTGAGACCCAGTACTTC